This TCR beta chain was sequenced for a study of beta chain features in type 1 diabetes (dated by TCRdb to between 2017 and 2018). Regarding the study in general: Mean age, gender distribution, total cell number and subset yield did not differ between patients and healthy donors. Across all samples, about 110 million sorted cells were examined, and cell number per subset correlated strongly with RNA yield. In the study, TCRB repertoires of sorted circulating CD4+ T cell subsets from recently diagnosed type 1 diabetes patients were compared with those of matched healthy donors. Whereas all 28 donors provided naive and central memory subsets, regulatory and stem cell-like memory subsets were isolated from just 8 patients and about eight healthy donors.

Concerning this clone: Its antigen is not yet known. There are no base qualities to consult, and no much larger clone falls within one base.

V is shortened by 0 bases, J by 2 bases, and the region joining them spans 7 bases. CDR1 SGHTA and CDR2 FQGNSA are derived from the germline V gene. The CDR3, from cysteine to phenylalanine, totals 14 residues. Left in the record is the CDR3 DNA by itself, 42 bases read in frame from the first base. Beyond this particular receptor, the publication reports: The naive, central memory and regulatory TCRB repertoires appeared to resemble one another more closely among patients than among healthy donors. Because small numbers of individuals were included in the HLA sub-analyses, any influence of HLA type on TCRB rearrangement was left unresolved. Because cDNA was sequenced instead of genomic DNA, highly expressing activated cells could be over-represented, though the groups showed no difference in activation or CD3 levels. PCR might favor shorter templates, but patient and control samples were amplified and corrected together, so any skew would affect both groups equally. At VDJ recombination sites, type 1 diabetes patients had fewer insertions and more deleted nucleotides, which implies abnormalities in thymic rearrangement. Type 1 diabetes patients showed a moderate but significant shortening of TCRB CDR3 length in all four CD4+ subsets.

Each donor gave one peripheral blood draw, averaging approximately 110 mL, which was collected into heparinised tubes. A BD FACSAria II was used to sort naive, central memory, regulatory and stem cell-like memory CD4+ T cells with a panel that included CD45RO, CCR7, CD25, CD127, CD95 and CD27. A purity above 95% was achieved for all sorted populations. PBMCs were separated immediately by Lymphoprep density gradient centrifugation and were stained directly, without being cultured. To minimize batch effects, samples were stained and sorted in pairs, one healthy donor with one patient per experiment. The High Capacity cDNA Reverse Transcription Kit was used to reverse transcribe all of the isolated RNA, meaning that expressed TCRB transcripts were what got sequenced. Naive, central memory and regulatory T cell samples underwent deep immunoSEQ sequencing, averaging around 3.9 million total reads per sample. After sorted cells were lysed in RLT buffer, RNA was extracted with DNase-treated RNeasy Micro or Mini kits, with the choice depending on cell number. To prevent cross-contamination, each cell subset was processed individually, whereas patient and healthy donor samples were processed jointly. Using the immunoSEQ multiplex PCR, TCRB sequences were amplified from cDNA into 87-bp fragments spanning the CDR3 region. Amplicons were sequenced on the Illumina HiSeq platform. In the original analysis: PCR bias was corrected computationally using synthetic template baselines, and reads within Hamming distance 2 were collapsed, with unmergeable singletons discarded. Reads were aligned to IMGT to assign V, D and J genes, CDR3 length, and insertions or deletions at six rearrangement sites. Within each subset, clonotype counts were normalized to sorted cell number, after which true diversity and Gini coefficients were computed with the tcR R package. The overlap coefficient, calculated on TCRB nucleotide sequences, was used to measure repertoire sharing. Out-of-frame TCRB sequences from naive cells were analyzed as a proxy for the pre-selection repertoire. Not all clones reach the TCRdb copy of this immuneACCESS table, which keeps in-frame sequences only. Checked studies attribute under half of the gap to unresolved V genes and leave the rest unexplained. V, J and clone size reflect that table, while D and trimming were determined from the DNA. The sample records more than 350,000 clones, about an eighth of which are singletons. The ten largest clones add up to over 0.035% of the sample.

Sequencing was carried out using naive CD4+ T cells from blood. Sample cell subset or site, as interpreted from the label and publication: true naive CD4+ T cells. The TCR sequence derives from a woman under 30 in good health. The rearranged segments are TRBV7-2 and TRBJ2-5; the D gene cannot be resolved reliably. In nucleotides, the sequence is TGTGCCAGCAGCTTAGCGCTCAGACAAGAGACCCAGTACTTC. Its protein is CASSLALRQETQYF.